The entry below describes one T cell receptor beta chain. Its antigen is not identified. TCRdb keeps only in-frame clones here, not all; method: immunoSEQ multiplex PCR. The sample contains about 2.4 million clones, 93% of which appear only once. The sample comes from a study of shared clonotypes between healthy human individuals. Whole-study results and caveats: Sampling covered blood only; tissue repertoires likely differ. The generation probabilities recorded for non-shared clonotypes fell below those of clonotypes shared by all four donors.

Input material: naive CD4+ T cells from PBMCs. Subset in this sample: CD45RA+ positively selected. The sequence derives from a man younger than 35 in good health. Some clones in this sample may be carry-over from other donors' samples.

The CDR3 nucleotides read TGTGCCAGCAGCTTTGAAGAATACGAGCAGTACTTC. It translates to CASSFEEYEQYF. The chain joins TRBV7-2 to TRBJ2-7; no clear D gene. The V end lost 3 bases, the J end lost 4 bases, and 7 bases lay between the germline ends. The germline V gene encodes CDR1 SGHTA and CDR2 FQGNSA. The CDR3 contains 12 residues. The variable domain in full, completed from reference TRBV7-2 and TRBJ2-7, reads GAGVSQSPSNKVTEKGKDVELRCDPISGHTALYWYRQSLGQGLEFLIYFQGNSAPDKSGLPSDRFSAERTGGSVSTLTIQRTQQEDSAVYLCASSFEEYEQYFGPGTRLTVT.